These 20 T cell receptor beta chains were all obtained from the same sample, sequenced in a study of T cells in narcolepsy. Only in-frame clones appear in the TCRdb table, and some are missing; sequencing was by immunoSEQ multiplex PCR. The sample gives 35,000 to 40,000 clones, about 85% of which show up once; roughly 1.6% is in the top ten. Specimen: CD45RA- memory CD4+ T cells from PBMCs. The receptors come from a human donor with narcolepsy.

This chain uses TRBV27 with TRBJ1-1; a weak D match, TRBD1 (6 bases). With 6 bases removed from V and 4 bases from J, the gap between germline ends came to 21 bases. There are 16 residues in the CDR3. In germline, CDR1 is MNHEY, CDR2 SMNVEV (reference sequence). CDR3 protein: CASSSGTTDVGTEAFF. The CDR3 DNA reads as TGTGCCAGCAGCTCCGGGACAACCGACGTGGGCACTGAAGCTTTCTTT.

This clone was observed a few times. The chain couples TRBV6-1 to TRBJ1-5, with no clear D. V lost 5 bases, J lost 3 bases, and 11 bases lay in between. This CDR3 region has 14 residues. The germline V gene encodes CDR1 MNHNS and CDR2 SASEGT. The chain's CDR3 is CASSTGNPNQPQHF. CDR3 nucleotides: TGTGCCAGCAGTACCGGAAACCCCAATCAGCCCCAGCATTTT.

V usage is TRBV5-4 and J usage is TRBJ2-2; 7 nucleotides agree with TRBD2. CDR3 size: 15 residues. The germline CDR1 and CDR2 sequences are SGHNT and YYREEE (reference sequence). Trimming cost V 4 bases and J 0 bases; bases outside gene matches: 3. The CDR3 DNA reads TGTGCCAGCAGCCAGAGCGGGGCGAACACCGGGGAGCTGTTTTTT. Its translation is CASSQSGANTGELFF. The full variable domain, completed using reference TRBV5-4 and TRBJ2-2, is ETGVTQSPTHLIKTRGQQVTLRCSSQSGHNTVSWYQQALGQGPQFIFQYYREEENGRGNFPPRFSGLQFPNYSSELNVNALELDDSALYLCASSQSGANTGELFFGEGSRLTVL.

The chain links TRBV29-1 to TRBJ1-1; the D gene is possibly TRBD1 (6 bases). Trimming took 4 bases from V and 2 from J, leaving 14 bases between them. Germline CDR1 is SQVTM and CDR2 is ANQGSEA. This CDR3 has 14 residues. The CDR3 is CSVGGRQANTEAFF. CDR3 sequence (DNA): TGCAGCGTTGGAGGGAGACAGGCCAACACTGAAGCTTTCTTT.

The chain recombines TRBV5-4 with TRBJ2-5, with no clear D. The J call may be incorrect, as the DNA end agrees better with TRBJ2-7. The germline V gene encodes CDR1 SGHNT and CDR2 YYREEE (reference sequence). This CDR3 comprises 12 residues. CDR3 sequence (DNA): TGTGCCAGCAGCTTTCGCGAAAGCGAGCAGTACTTC. Its translation: CASSFRESEQYF.

This clone was seen a handful of times. This chain links TRBV7-9 with TRBJ1-4; the match to TRBD1 covers 8 bases. The germline V gene encodes CDR1 SEHNR and CDR2 FQNEAQ (reference sequence). This CDR3 is built from 18 residues. V dropped 1 base and J dropped 8; count of bases not matched to a gene: 15. The CDR3 here is CASSLDRDRTSSREKLFF. The DNA of the CDR3 is TGTGCCAGCAGCTTAGACCGGGACAGGACCTCCTCTAGGGAAAAACTGTTTTTT.

This clone is medium-sized. The chain has TRBV5-1 and TRBJ1-6, with D unclear. The CDR3 consists of 13 residues. V lost 0 bases, J lost 8 bases, and 6 bases lay in between. CDR1 is SGHRS, CDR2 YFSETQ, per germline. CDR3 loop: CASSLGVDSPLHF. DNA for the CDR3: TGCGCCAGCAGCTTGGGGGTGGATTCACCCCTCCACTTT.

V gene TRBV18 combines with J gene TRBJ1-4; D is uncertain. V lost 8 bases and J 4 bases, leaving 8 bases between the germline ends. The CDR3 is 12 residues long. Germline assignment: CDR1 KGHSH and CDR2 LQKENI. Written as DNA, the CDR3 is TGTGCCAGCCACTGGGGTAATGAAAAACTGTTTTTT. Translation gives CASHWGNEKLFF.

This chain uses TRBV2 with TRBJ2-5; D may be TRBD2 (6 bases). V lost 5 bases and J 4 bases, leaving 11 bases between the germline ends. Germline CDR1 is SNHLY and CDR2 is FYNNEI. CDR3 size: 13 residues. CDR3 nucleotides: TGTGCCAGCAGTTCGGGGGTTGGAGAGACCCAGTACTTC. Amino acid sequence: CASSSGVGETQYF.

The gene calls are TRBV6-1 and TRBJ2-1, with D perhaps matching TRBD1 or TRBD2 (5 bases each). Trimming removed 7 bases at V and 4 bases at J, with 14 bases between. This CDR3 has 14 residues. CDR1 MNHNS and CDR2 SASEGT come from the germline V gene. The CDR3 nucleotides are TGTGCCAGCACCCTCGGTGGGGGTTACAATGAGCAGTTCTTC. Amino acids: CASTLGGGYNEQFF.

This chain joins TRBV7-2 and TRBJ1-6, with no clear D. Germline CDR1 reads SGHTA; CDR2 reads FQGNSA. Trimming left V 5 bases short and J 5 bases short, with 13 bases between. The CDR3 runs to 15 residues. CDR3 region: CASSTQTTNNSPLHF. The CDR3, as DNA: TGTGCCAGCAGCACTCAGACAACCAATAATTCACCCCTCCACTTT.

The rearrangement links TRBV27 to TRBJ1-2, with 9 bases fitting TRBD1. Unmatched junction bases numbered 6, after V lost 0 bases and J lost 7 bases. Looked up from germline, CDR1 is MNHEY and CDR2 is SMNVEV (reference sequence). CDR3 length: 15 residues. The CDR3 bases are TGTGCCAGCAGTTTATCGGGACAGGGTTCGTTTGGCTACACCTTC. It translates to CASSLSGQGSFGYTF.

The V call is TRBV4-1, the J call TRBJ1-2; weak D call: TRBD1 (5 bases). Trimming shortened V by 0 bases and J by 5 bases, and 13 bases separated the two germline ends. There are 15 residues in the CDR3. Germline assignment: CDR1 MGHRA and CDR2 YSYEKL. The DNA of the CDR3 is TGCGCCAGCAGCCAAGATCCCCAGGGAACGTATGGCTACACCTTC. This gives the protein CASSQDPQGTYGYTF.

The chain uses TRBV19 and TRBJ1-1; 7 bases align to TRBD1. The CDR3 extends over 14 amino acids. Germline loops: CDR1 LNHDA, CDR2 SQIVND (reference sequence). Trimming at V came to 6 bases and at J to 0 bases, leaving 4 bases not matched to a gene. In DNA, the CDR3 is TGTGCCAGTAGCCTCGGACAGGTGAACACTGAAGCTTTCTTT. This codes for CASSLGQVNTEAFF.

The chain carries TRBV5-6 and TRBJ2-3; D uncertain. V lost 1 base to trimming and J lost 2 bases, with 5 bases between them. CDR1 is SGHDT, CDR2 YYEEEE, per germline. The CDR3 runs to 13 residues. For the CDR3, the DNA is TGTGCCAGCAGCTTGACAGACACAGATACGCAGTATTTT. It specifies CASSLTDTDTQYF.

The chain uses TRBV28 and TRBJ1-6; D is unresolved. Trimming removed 1 base from V and 9 bases from J, with 10 bases in between. CDR1 and CDR2 (germline): MDHEN, SYDVKM. This CDR3 is built from 14 residues. CDR3 residues: CASSLLAGRSPLHF. The CDR3 nucleotides read TGTGCCAGCAGTTTATTGGCGGGCCGTTCACCCCTCCACTTT.

The V and J genes are TRBV30 and TRBJ1-2; D not resolved. Trimming left V 2 bases short and J 7 bases short, with 11 bases between. Germline CDR1 is GTSNPN and CDR2 is SVGIG (reference sequence). This CDR3 comprises 12 residues. CDR3 region: CAWSYRGSGYTF. CDR3 bases: TGTGCCTGGAGTTACCGTGGAAGTGGCTACACCTTC.

The chain combines TRBV9 with TRBJ1-5, with D tentatively TRBD1 (6 bases). Per germline, CDR1 SGDLS and CDR2 YYNGEE. The CDR3 extends over 14 amino acids. V was shortened by 4 bases and J by 7 bases, with 15 bases between the two germline ends. CDR3 amino acids: CASSQGQPGQPQHF. CDR3 nucleotide sequence: TGTGCCAGCAGCCAGGGGCAACCGGGACAGCCCCAGCATTTT.

The chain recombines TRBV27 with TRBJ1-4; tentatively, D is TRBD1 (6 bases). The CDR3 covers 12 residues. With 10 bases removed from V and 8 bases from J, the gap between germline ends came to 14 bases. The germline gives CDR1 MNHEY, CDR2 SMNVEV (reference sequence). CDR3 loop: CATRGPREKLFF. The CDR3 DNA reads TGTGCCACCAGGGGACCTCGCGAAAAACTGTTTTTT.

The V and J genes are TRBV4-3 and TRBJ2-3, with D perhaps matching TRBD2 (6 bases). Trimming took off 0 bases at V and 2 bases at J, with 12 bases between the two ends. This CDR3 comprises 16 residues. Germline-derived CDR1 and CDR2 are LGHNA and YSLEER. In nucleotides, the CDR3 is TGCGCCAGCAGCCAAGAGTTGGGACTTCCCACAGATACGCAGTATTTT. This codes for CASSQELGLPTDTQYF.